This T cell receptor beta chain was sequenced during a study of shared clonotypes between healthy human individuals. Libraries were prepared by immunoSEQ multiplex PCR; TCRdb keeps only in-frame clonotypes and omits some of them. The table includes about 490,000 clones, over 75% detected once. The CDR3 has 15 amino acids. This TCR was recovered from a middle-aged woman in good health. Some clones in this sample may be carry-over from other donors' samples. V usage is TRBV1 and J usage is TRBJ1-4. TRBV1 is annotated as a pseudogene. Sequencing used PBMCs. CDR3 bases: TGCACCAGCAGGGAACACGAGGCCTCCTATGAAAAACTGTTTTTT. Its translation: CTSREHEASYEKLFF.